This T cell receptor beta chain was recorded in a study of blood T cell repertoires in COVID-19. Whole-study context: From T cells, B-cell-depleted T cells, or PBMCs came the material, which was cDNA or gDNA.

This clone was recorded once. Per germline, CDR1 LGHDT and CDR2 YNNKEL (reference sequence). This CDR3 has 14 amino acids. Trimming pared 0 bases from V and 5 bases from J, leaving 10 bases between. Assignments of participants to cohorts depended upon their own reported clinical history. Original methodology: Scientists estimated how many nucleated cells there were by amplifying reference gene primers. Assay used: immunoSEQ multiplex PCR; TCRdb lists only in-frame clones, some missing. That table is the source of V, J and clone size, and D and trimming were worked out from the DNA. Found here are about 440,000 clones, roughly 91% of them singletons; the top ten hold about 0.63%.

Sequencing used PBMCs or T cells enriched from blood (not recorded which). The chain recombines TRBV3-1 (or the pseudogene TRBV3-2) with TRBJ1-2, with D perhaps TRBD1 (6 bases). This TCR derives from a man aged 18 to 30 who had recovered from COVID-19. CDR3 amino acids: CASSQEVQGYGYTF. CDR3 coding DNA: TGTGCCAGCAGCCAAGAGGTACAGGGTTATGGCTACACCTTC.